Each of the 27 T cell receptor beta chains below was sequenced from the same sample in a study of T cells after yellow fever vaccination. MiXCR, applied by TCRdb to the 5' RACE reads, yields one record per CDR3 protein. Among around 67,000 distinct CDR3 sequences listed, roughly 6.9% were seen once. Material: CD8+ T cells sorted from PBMCs, obtained 5 to 6 days after the first yellow fever vaccination. These receptors all come from a man aged 18 to 29 who received the YFV17D yellow fever vaccine.

This clonotype occurred many times. The chain carries TRBV7-8 and TRBJ2-1, with TRBD2 matching over 9 bases. V was clipped by 6 bases and J by 11 bases; unmatched bases: 11. Germline values: CDR1 SGHVS, CDR2 FQNEAQ. CDR3 length equals 14 residues. CDR3 in amino acids: CASSLPLAGFQQFF. The CDR3 nucleotides are TGTGCCAGCAGTCTACCCCTAGCGGGGTTCCAGCAGTTCTTC.

V is TRBV7-2 and J is TRBJ2-3, with D possibly TRBD1 on 6 matching bases. Germline V lookup: CDR1 SGHTA, CDR2 FQGNSA. The CDR3 runs to 15 residues. V dropped 2 bases and J dropped 5 bases, with 14 bases sitting between them. The CDR3 region is CASSLSTGWGDTQYF. In nucleotides, the CDR3 is TGTGCCAGCAGCTTAAGTACAGGGTGGGGAGATACGCAGTATTTT.

In its sample, this clonotype was seen many times. This rearrangement joins TRBV13 to TRBJ2-2; 9 nucleotides match TRBD1. Germline values: CDR1 PRHDT, CDR2 FYEKMQ (reference sequence). This CDR3 has 15 residues. Trimming at V came to 5 bases and at J to 6 bases, leaving 7 bases not matched to a gene. CDR3 DNA sequence: TGTGCCAGCAGCATGGGACAGGGAGTCCCCGGGGAGCTGTTTTTT. Translated, it gives CASSMGQGVPGELFF.

The V call is TRBV6-5, the J call TRBJ1-1, with D tentatively TRBD1 (5 bases). The CDR3 consists of 15 residues. The ends were cut back, 6 bases at V and 4 bases at J, with 18 bases in the middle. Germline CDR1 is MNHEY and CDR2 is SVGAGI. The CDR3 region is CASRGFEGLITEAFF. The CDR3 nucleotides are TGTGCCAGCAGGGGGTTTGAGGGGCTGATCACTGAAGCTTTCTTT.

This clonotype occurred a few times. The V gene is TRBV6-2 or TRBV6-3, the J gene TRBJ2-2; D might be TRBD2 (5 bases). The CDR3 spans 14 residues. CDR1 MNHEY and CDR2 SVGEGT come from the germline V gene. V lost 5 bases and J lost 4, with 11 bases in between. This CDR3 reads CASSPLVGTGELFF. CDR3 nucleotide sequence: TGTGCCAGCAGTCCACTAGTAGGCACCGGGGAGCTGTTTTTT.

In this sample, this clonotype turned up many times. The gene calls are TRBV4-3 and TRBJ2-1; no firm D call. The ends were cut back, 0 bases at V and 0 bases at J, with 9 bases in the middle. CDR1 is LGHNA and CDR2 is YSLEER in the germline V gene. This CDR3 comprises 16 residues. This CDR3 reads CASSQDLLSSYNEQFF. CDR3 nucleotides: TGCGCCAGCAGCCAAGATCTGTTGAGCTCCTACAATGAGCAGTTCTTC.

This clonotype was counted between two and nine times. The chain has TRBV29-1 and TRBJ1-1, with 12 positions matching TRBD1. This CDR3 contains 13 residues. V trimming: 3 bases; J trimming: 4 bases; junction bases outside the gene matches: 0. CDR1 and CDR2 (germline): SQVTM, ANQGSEA. The DNA for the CDR3 is TGCAGCGTTGAGGGACAGGGGGCCACTGAAGCTTTCTTT. Its translation is CSVEGQGATEAFF.

This clonotype was counted at least ten times. For the CDR3, the DNA is TGCGCCAGCAGCTTGCTTGGGGTGCCCAATGAGCAGTTCTTC. As protein: CASSLLGVPNEQFF. J is TRBJ2-1 and V is TRBV5-1; no clear D. This CDR3 spans 14 amino acids. Trimming pared 1 base from V and 6 bases from J, leaving 11 bases between. CDR1 is SGHRS, CDR2 YFSETQ, per germline.

This chain joins TRBV11-2 and TRBJ2-3; tentatively, D is TRBD1 or TRBD2 (5 bases each). Between the trimmed V and J ends, which lost 2 bases and 6 bases, there was a span of 18 bases. The V gene's germline CDR1 is SGHAT and CDR2 FQNNGV. The CDR3 contains 16 residues. The chain's CDR3 is CASSLRGLEWGDTQYF. The DNA of the CDR3 is TGTGCCAGCAGCTTACGAGGGTTGGAGTGGGGGGATACGCAGTATTTT.

In its sample, this clonotype was seen many times. The chain combines TRBV3-1 with TRBJ2-5, with D uncertain. The CDR3 loop spans 15 amino acids. Germline V CDR1 and CDR2: LGHDT, YNNKEL (reference sequence). The V gene lost 3 bases and the J gene lost 1 base, with 12 bases spanning the gap. This CDR3 reads CASSHRETFQETQYF. The DNA of the CDR3 is TGTGCCAGCAGCCACCGTGAGACTTTCCAAGAGACCCAGTACTTC.

The V gene is TRBV4-3, the J gene TRBJ2-1; D possibly corresponds to TRBD2 (6 bases). The germline V gene has CDR1 LGHNA and CDR2 YSLEER. Trimming pared 0 bases from V and 4 bases from J, leaving 16 bases between. The CDR3 loop spans 17 amino acids. The CDR3 sequence is CASSQDRGLALYNEQFF. The CDR3 DNA follows: TGCGCCAGCAGCCAAGATAGGGGCCTAGCGCTATACAATGAGCAGTTCTTC.

This sequence joins TRBV18 and TRBJ2-7; 7 nucleotides line up with TRBD1. Germline V gene sequence: CDR1 KGHSH, CDR2 LQKENI. CDR3 length: 13 amino acids. V dropped 2 bases and J dropped 7; count of bases not matched to a gene: 5. DNA for the CDR3: TGTGCCAGCTCACCAAAGGGGGCTAGGGAGCAGTACTTC. This translates into CASSPKGAREQYF.

This clonotype was counted many times. The genes are TRBV5-4 and TRBJ2-3, with D tentatively TRBD1 (6 bases). The germline V gene has CDR1 SGHNT and CDR2 YYREEE (reference sequence). V dropped 6 bases and J dropped 2 bases, with 10 bases sitting between them. CDR3 length: 13 residues. The CDR3 coding sequence is TGTGCCAGCATGGACAGCACCACAGATACGCAGTATTTT. It encodes CASMDSTTDTQYF. The full variable domain, with the rest looked up from reference TRBV5-4 and TRBJ2-3, is ETGVTQSPTHLIKTRGQQVTLRCSSQSGHNTVSWYQQALGQGPQFIFQYYREEENGRGNFPPRFSGLQFPNYSSELNVNALELDDSALYLCASMDSTTDTQYFGPGTRLTVL.

The rearrangement uses TRBV12-3 or TRBV12-4 and TRBJ2-3; perhaps TRBD2 as D (7 bases). The V and J ends lost 3 bases and 6 bases respectively, with 13 bases between them. This CDR3 is built from 14 residues. The CDR3 coding sequence is TGTGCCAGCAGTTTTGGAGGGGGGGGGGATACGCAGTATTTT. Translating gives CASSFGGGGDTQYF.

This rearrangement joins TRBV4-1 to TRBJ2-1, with 8 bases aligning to TRBD2. Unmatched junction bases numbered 15, after V lost 0 bases and J lost 8 bases. The germline V gene encodes CDR1 MGHRA and CDR2 YSYEKL. The CDR3 has 18 residues. The CDR3 region is CASSQEGGLRGGLDEQFF. The CDR3 DNA is TGCGCCAGCAGCCAAGAAGGGGGGTTACGGGGGGGCCTAGATGAGCAGTTCTTC.

This clonotype has ten or more counts. This chain links TRBV5-1 with TRBJ2-1; D is ambiguous. CDR1 SGHRS and CDR2 YFSETQ come from the germline V gene. Deletions cut 0 bases from V and 5 bases from J, with 12 bases between. The CDR3 length is 15 residues. CDR3 DNA: TGCGCCAGCAGCTTGGCCGTTCTCAGTCACAATGAGCAGTTCTTC. Protein: CASSLAVLSHNEQFF.

The rearrangement joins TRBV2 to TRBJ2-1, with D perhaps TRBD2 (5 bases). The germline gives CDR1 SNHLY, CDR2 FYNNEI. V was shortened by 6 bases and J by 0 bases, with 15 bases between the two germline ends. The CDR3 length is 16 residues. The CDR3 nucleotides read TGTGCCAGCAGGGAGGACCTTTTCATCTCCTACAATGAGCAGTTCTTC. This sequence encodes CASREDLFISYNEQFF.

This clonotype has more than one count but fewer than ten. CDR3 sequence: CASSPSGGGRYEQYV. The CDR3 region has the DNA TGTGCCAGCAGTCCCTCTGGGGGAGGACGATACGAGCAGTACGTC. The V gene is TRBV12-3 or TRBV12-4, the J gene TRBJ2-7, with TRBD2 as a possible D gene (6 bases). The CDR3 runs 15 residues. V lost 5 bases and J lost 4, with 18 bases in between.

The table lists this clonotype with many counts. The chain is built from TRBV23-1 and TRBJ2-3; no clear D. TRBV23-1 is marked as an open reading frame, function uncertain. V lost 3 bases and J 4 bases, leaving 8 bases between the germline ends. This CDR3 is built from 13 residues. The CDR3 is CASSHEVADTQYF. In DNA, the CDR3 is TGCGCCAGCAGTCATGAGGTAGCAGATACGCAGTATTTT.

In this sample, this clonotype turned up many times. The rearrangement links TRBV15 to TRBJ2-5; D is ambiguous. In germline, CDR1 is LNHNV, CDR2 YYDKDF (reference sequence). Trimming removed 0 bases from V and 1 base from J, with 9 bases in between. The CDR3 length is 15 residues. CDR3 nucleotide sequence: TGTGCCACCAGCAGAGATCGGCGGCCCCAAGAGACCCAGTACTTC. It codes for CATSRDRRPQETQYF.

Ten or more counts support this clonotype. V is TRBV6-5 and J is TRBJ1-2; D call uncertain. CDR1 is MNHEY and CDR2 is SVGAGI in the germline V gene. V lost 0 bases and J 8 bases, leaving 10 bases between the germline ends. There are 13 residues in the CDR3. As DNA, the CDR3 is TGTGCCAGCAGTTACTCTGGCGGGGAAGGCTACACCTTC. This codes for CASSYSGGEGYTF.

The chain carries TRBV4-2 and TRBJ2-5, with D possibly being TRBD2 (6 bases). Trimming left V 4 bases short and J 1 base short, with 16 bases between. Germline values: CDR1 LGHNA, CDR2 YNFKEQ. This CDR3 is built from 16 residues. Here the CDR3 DNA reads TGTGCCAGCAGCCCCATGGAGGGAGGAAGCCAAGAGACCCAGTACTTC. Its translation: CASSPMEGGSQETQYF.

The sample holds many counts of this clonotype. The CDR3 here is CASSVGPVNSPLHF. The CDR3 nucleotides are TGTGCCAGCAGCGTAGGACCGGTAAATTCACCCCTCCACTTT. The V and J genes are TRBV9 and TRBJ1-6; no firm D call. This CDR3 has 14 residues. In germline, CDR1 is SGDLS, CDR2 YYNGEE. Trimming removed 0 bases at V and 7 bases at J, with 8 bases between.

The rearrangement uses TRBV20-1 and TRBJ2-2, with D possibly being TRBD2 (6 bases). CDR1 is DFQATT and CDR2 is SNEGSKA in the germline V gene (reference sequence). Deletions cut 1 base from V and 3 bases from J, with 9 bases between. The CDR3 totals 14 residues. The CDR3 bases are TGCAGTGCTAGAGGTAGCGGTCACACCGGGGAGCTGTTTTTT. Its protein is CSARGSGHTGELFF.

In its sample, this clonotype was seen a few times. The chain couples TRBV7-6 to TRBJ2-1, with D perhaps TRBD2 (5 bases). CDR1 and CDR2 from the germline V gene are SGHVS and FNYEAQ. The V end was cut by 5 bases, the J end by 0 bases, with 20 bases between. The CDR3 runs 18 residues. CDR3 nucleotides: TGTGCCAGCAGCCCAGACCTACGGGGAGCCAGCTCCTACAATGAGCAGTTCTTC. The encoded protein is CASSPDLRGASSYNEQFF. Combining the CDR3 with reference TRBV7-6 and TRBJ2-1 gives the whole variable domain GAGVSQSPRYKVTKRGQDVALRCDPISGHVSLYWYRQALGQGPEFLTYFNYEAQQDKSGLPNDRFSAERPEGSISTLTIQRTEQRDSAMYRCASSPDLRGASSYNEQFFGPGTRLTVL.

This clonotype was recorded a few times. J is TRBJ2-2 and V is TRBV5-1; D perhaps matches TRBD2 (6 bases). Germline CDR1 reads SGHRS; CDR2 reads YFSETQ. The CDR3 totals 15 residues. The germline V and J ends were trimmed by 0 bases and 8 bases, with 14 bases remaining between them. DNA of the CDR3: TGCGCCAGCAGCTTGGAGCAGGGAGGAGCGGGGGAGCTGTTTTTT. Protein product: CASSLEQGGAGELFF.

V usage is TRBV4-1 and J usage is TRBJ2-1, with a possible D match to TRBD1 (6 bases). Trimming took off 0 bases at V and 8 bases at J, with 14 bases between the two ends. The CDR3 contains 15 residues. Germline V gene lookup returns CDR1 MGHRA and CDR2 YSYEKL. CDR3 sequence reads: CASSQETGQIDEQFF. The CDR3 DNA sequence: TGCGCCAGCAGCCAAGAAACAGGACAGATAGATGAGCAGTTCTTC.